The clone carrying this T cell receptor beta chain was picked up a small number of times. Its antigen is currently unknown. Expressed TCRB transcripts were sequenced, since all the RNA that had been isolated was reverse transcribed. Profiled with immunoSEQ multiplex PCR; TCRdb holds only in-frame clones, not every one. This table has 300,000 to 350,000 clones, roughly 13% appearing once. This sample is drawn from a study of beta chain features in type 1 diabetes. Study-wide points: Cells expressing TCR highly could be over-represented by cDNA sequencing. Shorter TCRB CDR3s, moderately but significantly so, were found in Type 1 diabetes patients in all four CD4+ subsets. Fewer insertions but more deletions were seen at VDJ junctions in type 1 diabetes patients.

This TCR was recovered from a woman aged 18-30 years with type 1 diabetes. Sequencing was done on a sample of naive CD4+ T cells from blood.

CDR3 residues: CASVGLPFGREQFF. The CDR3, as DNA: TGCGCCAGCGTCGGACTCCCATTCGGTCGTGAGCAGTTCTTC. The J gene is TRBJ2-1, the V gene TRBV4-1; D possibly corresponds to TRBD2 (5 bases). The CDR3 spans 14 residues. V lost 8 bases, J lost 9 bases, and 20 bases lay in between. Germline V gives CDR1 MGHRA, CDR2 YSYEKL.